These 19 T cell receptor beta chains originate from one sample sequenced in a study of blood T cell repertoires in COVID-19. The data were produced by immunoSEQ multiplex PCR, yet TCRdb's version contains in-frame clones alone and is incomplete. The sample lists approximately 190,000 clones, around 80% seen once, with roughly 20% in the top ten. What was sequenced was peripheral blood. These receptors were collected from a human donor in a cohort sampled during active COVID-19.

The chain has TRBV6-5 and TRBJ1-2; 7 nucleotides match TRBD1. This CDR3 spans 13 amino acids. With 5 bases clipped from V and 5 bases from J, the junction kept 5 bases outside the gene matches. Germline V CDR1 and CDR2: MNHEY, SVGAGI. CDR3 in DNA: TGTGCCAGCAGTCAATCCAGGGGGTATGGCTACACCTTC. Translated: CASSQSRGYGYTF.

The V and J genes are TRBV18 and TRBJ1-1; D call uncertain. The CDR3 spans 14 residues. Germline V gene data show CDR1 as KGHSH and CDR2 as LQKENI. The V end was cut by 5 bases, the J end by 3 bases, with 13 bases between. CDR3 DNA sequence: TGTGCCAGCTCATTAGACTTGATGGACACTGAAGCTTTCTTT. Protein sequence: CASSLDLMDTEAFF. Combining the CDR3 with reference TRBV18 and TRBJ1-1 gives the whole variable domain NAGVMQNPRHLVRRRGQEARLRCSPMKGHSHVYWYRQLPEEGLKFMVYLQKENIIDESGMPKERFSAEFPKEGPSILRIQQVVRGDSAAYFCASSLDLMDTEAFFGQGTRLTVV.

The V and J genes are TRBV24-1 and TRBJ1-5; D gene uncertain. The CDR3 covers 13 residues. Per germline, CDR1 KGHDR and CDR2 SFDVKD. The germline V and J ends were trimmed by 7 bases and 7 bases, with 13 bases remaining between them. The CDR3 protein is CATREGPAQPQHF. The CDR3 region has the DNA TGTGCCACCAGAGAGGGCCCCGCGCAGCCCCAGCATTTT.

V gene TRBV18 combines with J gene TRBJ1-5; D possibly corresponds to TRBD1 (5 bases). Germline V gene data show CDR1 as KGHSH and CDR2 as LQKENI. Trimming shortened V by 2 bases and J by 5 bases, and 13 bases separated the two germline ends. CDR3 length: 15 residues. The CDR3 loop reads CASSPVQGRDQPQHF. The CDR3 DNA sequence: TGTGCCAGCTCACCAGTCCAGGGAAGGGATCAGCCCCAGCATTTT.

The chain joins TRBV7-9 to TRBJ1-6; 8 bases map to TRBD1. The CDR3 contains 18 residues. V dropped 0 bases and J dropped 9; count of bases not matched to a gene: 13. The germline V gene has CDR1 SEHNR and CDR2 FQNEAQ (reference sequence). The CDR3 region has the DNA TGTGCCAGCAGCTTAGCAGCGTCACAGGGGGAAGGGGGTTCACCCCTCCACTTT. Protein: CASSLAASQGEGGSPLHF. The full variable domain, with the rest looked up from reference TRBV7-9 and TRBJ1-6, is DTGVSQNPRHKITKRGQNVTFRCDPISEHNRLYWYRQTLGQGPEFLTYFQNEAQLEKSRLLSDRFSAERPKGSFSTLEIQRTEQGDSAMYLCASSLAASQGEGGSPLHFGNGTRLTVT.

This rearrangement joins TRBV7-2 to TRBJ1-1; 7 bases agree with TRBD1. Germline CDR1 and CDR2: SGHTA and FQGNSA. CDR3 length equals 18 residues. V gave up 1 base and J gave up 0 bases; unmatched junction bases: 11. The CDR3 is CASSLEGSGGKMNTEAFF. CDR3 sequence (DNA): TGTGCCAGCAGCTTAGAGGGGTCAGGGGGAAAGATGAACACTGAAGCTTTCTTT.

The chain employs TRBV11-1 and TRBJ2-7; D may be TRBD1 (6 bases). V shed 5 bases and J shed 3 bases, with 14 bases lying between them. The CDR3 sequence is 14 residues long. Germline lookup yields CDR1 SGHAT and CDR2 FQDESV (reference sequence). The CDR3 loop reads CASSPGQRNYEQYV. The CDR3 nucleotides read TGTGCCAGCAGCCCAGGACAGAGAAACTACGAGCAGTACGTC.

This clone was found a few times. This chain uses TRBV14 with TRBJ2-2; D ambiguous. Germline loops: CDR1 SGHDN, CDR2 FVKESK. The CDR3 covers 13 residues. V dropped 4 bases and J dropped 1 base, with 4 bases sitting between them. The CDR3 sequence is CASSRGNTGELFF. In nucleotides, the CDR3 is TGTGCCAGCAGCCGAGGGAACACCGGGGAGCTGTTTTTT.

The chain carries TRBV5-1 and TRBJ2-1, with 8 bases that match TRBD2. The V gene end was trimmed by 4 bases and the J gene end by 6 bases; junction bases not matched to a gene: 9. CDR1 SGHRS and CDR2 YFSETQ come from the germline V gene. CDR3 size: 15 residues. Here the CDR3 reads CASSRGASGFNEQFF. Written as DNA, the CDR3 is TGCGCCAGCAGCCGGGGGGCTAGCGGGTTCAATGAGCAGTTCTTC.

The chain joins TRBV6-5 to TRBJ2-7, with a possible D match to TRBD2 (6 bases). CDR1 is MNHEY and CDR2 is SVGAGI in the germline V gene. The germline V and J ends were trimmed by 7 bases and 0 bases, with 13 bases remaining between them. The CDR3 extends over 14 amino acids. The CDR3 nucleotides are TGTGCCAGCACCGGGACTCACGCCTCCTACGAGCAGTACTTC. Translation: CASTGTHASYEQYF.

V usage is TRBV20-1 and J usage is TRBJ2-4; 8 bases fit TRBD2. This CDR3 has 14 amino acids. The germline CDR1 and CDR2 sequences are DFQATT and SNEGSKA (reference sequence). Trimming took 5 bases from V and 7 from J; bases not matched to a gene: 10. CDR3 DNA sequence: TGCAGTGCTGGTGAAGCGGGGGTTCGGAACATTCAGTACTTC. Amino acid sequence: CSAGEAGVRNIQYF.

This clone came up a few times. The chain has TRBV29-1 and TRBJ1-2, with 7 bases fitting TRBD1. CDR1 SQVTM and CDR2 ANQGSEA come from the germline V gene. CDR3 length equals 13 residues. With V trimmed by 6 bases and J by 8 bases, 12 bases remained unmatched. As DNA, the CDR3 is TGCAGCGTAATATCGGACAGGAGCTGGGGCTACACCTTC. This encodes CSVISDRSWGYTF.

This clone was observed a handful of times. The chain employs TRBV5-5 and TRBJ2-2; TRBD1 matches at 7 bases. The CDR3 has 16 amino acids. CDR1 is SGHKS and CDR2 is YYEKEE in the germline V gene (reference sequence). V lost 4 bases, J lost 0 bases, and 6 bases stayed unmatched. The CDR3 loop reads CASSPLQGANTGELFF. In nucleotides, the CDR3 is TGTGCCAGCAGCCCCTTGCAGGGGGCGAACACCGGGGAGCTGTTTTTT.

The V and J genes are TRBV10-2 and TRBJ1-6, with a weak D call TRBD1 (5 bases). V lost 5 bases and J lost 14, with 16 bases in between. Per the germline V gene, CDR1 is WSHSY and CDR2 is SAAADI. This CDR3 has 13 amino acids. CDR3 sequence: CASSTGGARALHF. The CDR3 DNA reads TGCGCCAGCAGTACGGGGGGTGCTAGGGCCCTCCACTTT.

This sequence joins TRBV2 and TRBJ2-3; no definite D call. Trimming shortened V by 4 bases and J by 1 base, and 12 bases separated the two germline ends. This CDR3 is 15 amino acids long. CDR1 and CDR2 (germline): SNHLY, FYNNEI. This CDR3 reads CASSAWRLGTDTQYF. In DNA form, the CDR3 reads TGTGCCAGCAGTGCGTGGAGATTGGGCACAGATACGCAGTATTTT. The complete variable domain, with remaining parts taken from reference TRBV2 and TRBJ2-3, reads EPEVTQTPSHQVTQMGQEVILRCVPISNHLYFYWYRQILGQKVEFLVSFYNNEISEKSEIFDDQFSVERPDGSNFTLKIRSTKLEDSAMYFCASSAWRLGTDTQYFGPGTRLTVL.

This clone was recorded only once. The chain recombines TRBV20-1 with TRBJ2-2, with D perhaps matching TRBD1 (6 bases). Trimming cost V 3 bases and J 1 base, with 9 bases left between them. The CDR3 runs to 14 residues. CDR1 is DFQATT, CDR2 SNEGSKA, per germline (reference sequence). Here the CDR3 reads CSASGGWNTGELFF. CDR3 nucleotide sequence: TGCAGTGCTAGTGGGGGCTGGAACACCGGGGAGCTGTTTTTT.

The CDR3 DNA reads as TGTGCCAGTACCACGTCCCAGGGTTTAACTACTGGCTACACCTTC. Translated, it gives CASTTSQGLTTGYTF. This chain joins TRBV19 and TRBJ1-2, with D possibly being TRBD1 (5 bases). Trimming stripped 7 bases from V and 7 bases from J, with 22 bases between. Germline V gives CDR1 LNHDA, CDR2 SQIVND (reference sequence). The CDR3 has 15 residues. The variable domain in full, completed from reference TRBV19 and TRBJ1-2, reads DGGITQSPKYLFRKEGQNVTLSCEQNLNHDAMYWYRQDPGQGLRLIYYSQIVNDFQKGDIAEGYSVSREKKESFPLTVTSAQKNPTAFYLCASTTSQGLTTGYTFGSGTRLTVV.

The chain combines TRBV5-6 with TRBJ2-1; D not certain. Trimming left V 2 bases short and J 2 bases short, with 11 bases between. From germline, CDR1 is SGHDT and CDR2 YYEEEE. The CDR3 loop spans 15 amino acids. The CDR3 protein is CASSFATRPYNEQFF. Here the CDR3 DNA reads TGTGCCAGCAGCTTTGCGACGCGGCCCTACAATGAGCAGTTCTTC.

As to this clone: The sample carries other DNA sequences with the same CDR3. The CDR3 DNA sequence: TGTGCCAGCTCACCAACAGGCTACGAGCAGTACTTC. This codes for CASSPTGYEQYF. The chain recombines TRBV18 with TRBJ2-7, with D possibly being TRBD1 (5 bases). Germline V gene lookup returns CDR1 KGHSH and CDR2 LQKENI. V gave up 2 bases and J gave up 3 bases, with 5 bases separating them. The CDR3 contains 12 residues.